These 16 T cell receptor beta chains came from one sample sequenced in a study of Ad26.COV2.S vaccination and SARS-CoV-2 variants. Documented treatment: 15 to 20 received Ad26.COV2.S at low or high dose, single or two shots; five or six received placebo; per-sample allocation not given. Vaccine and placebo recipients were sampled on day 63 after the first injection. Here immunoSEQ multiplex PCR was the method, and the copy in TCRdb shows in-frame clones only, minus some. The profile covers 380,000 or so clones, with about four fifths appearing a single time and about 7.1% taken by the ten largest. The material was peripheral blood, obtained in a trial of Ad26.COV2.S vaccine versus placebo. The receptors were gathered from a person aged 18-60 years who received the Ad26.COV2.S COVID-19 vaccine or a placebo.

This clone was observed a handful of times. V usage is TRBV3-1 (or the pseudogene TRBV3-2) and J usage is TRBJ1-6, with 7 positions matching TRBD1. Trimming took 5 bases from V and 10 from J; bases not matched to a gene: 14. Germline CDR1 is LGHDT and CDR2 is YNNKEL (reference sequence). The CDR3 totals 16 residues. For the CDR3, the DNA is TGTGCCAGCAGCGTAGTTAGCAGGGGGGGACGGTCACCCCTCCACTTT. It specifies CASSVVSRGGRSPLHF.

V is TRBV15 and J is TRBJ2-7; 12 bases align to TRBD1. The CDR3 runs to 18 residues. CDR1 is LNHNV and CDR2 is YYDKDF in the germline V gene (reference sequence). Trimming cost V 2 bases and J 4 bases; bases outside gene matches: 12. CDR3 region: CATSRKPFPGQGAYEQYF. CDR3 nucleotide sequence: TGTGCCACCAGCAGAAAACCTTTCCCGGGACAGGGGGCATACGAGCAGTACTTC.

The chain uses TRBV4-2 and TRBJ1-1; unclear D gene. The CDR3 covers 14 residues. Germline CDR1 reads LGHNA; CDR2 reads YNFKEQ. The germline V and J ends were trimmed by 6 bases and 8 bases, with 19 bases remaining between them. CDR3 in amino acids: CASSQTPGSGEAFF. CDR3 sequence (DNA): TGTGCCAGCAGTCAGACCCCCGGATCGGGGGAAGCTTTCTTT.

The CDR3 is CASSYNSGVETQYF. Written as DNA, the CDR3 is TGTGCCAGCAGCTACAATAGCGGGGTGGAGACCCAGTACTTC. The chain links TRBV7-9 to TRBJ2-5; 8 positions match TRBD2. J was trimmed by 5 bases and V by 4 bases; bases with no gene match: 6. The germline gives CDR1 SEHNR, CDR2 FQNEAQ (reference sequence). The CDR3 spans 14 residues.

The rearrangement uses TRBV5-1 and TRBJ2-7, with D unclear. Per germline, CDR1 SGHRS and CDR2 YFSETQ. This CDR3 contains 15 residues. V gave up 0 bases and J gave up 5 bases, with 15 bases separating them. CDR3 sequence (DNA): TGCGCCAGCAGCTTGGTAGCCTCCGTCCCGGACGAGCAGTACTTC. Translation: CASSLVASVPDEQYF.

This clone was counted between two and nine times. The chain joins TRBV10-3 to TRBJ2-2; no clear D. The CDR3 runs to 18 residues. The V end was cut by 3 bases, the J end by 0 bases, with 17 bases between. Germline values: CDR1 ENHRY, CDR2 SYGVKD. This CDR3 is CAISDPGVVAANTGELFF. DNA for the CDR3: TGTGCCATCAGTGACCCGGGTGTGGTAGCCGCGAACACCGGGGAGCTGTTTTTT.

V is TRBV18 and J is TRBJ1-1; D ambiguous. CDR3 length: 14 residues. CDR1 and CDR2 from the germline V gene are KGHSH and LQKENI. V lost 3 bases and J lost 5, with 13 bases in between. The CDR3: CASSPTDYRTEAFF. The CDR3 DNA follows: TGTGCCAGCTCACCCACAGATTACCGGACTGAAGCTTTCTTT.

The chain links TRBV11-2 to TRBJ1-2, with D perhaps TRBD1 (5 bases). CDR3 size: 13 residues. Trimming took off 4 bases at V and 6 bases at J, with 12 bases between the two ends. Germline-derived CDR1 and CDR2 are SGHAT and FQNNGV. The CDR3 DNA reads TGTGCCAGCAGCTCGTCTGGGGGAAATGGCTACACCTTC. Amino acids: CASSSSGGNGYTF.

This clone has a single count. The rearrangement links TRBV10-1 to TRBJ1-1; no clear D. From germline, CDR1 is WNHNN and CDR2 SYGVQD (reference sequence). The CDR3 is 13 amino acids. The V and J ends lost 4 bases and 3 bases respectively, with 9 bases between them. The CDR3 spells CASSGGPHTEAFF. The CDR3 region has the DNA TGCGCCAGCAGTGGAGGCCCGCACACTGAAGCTTTCTTT.

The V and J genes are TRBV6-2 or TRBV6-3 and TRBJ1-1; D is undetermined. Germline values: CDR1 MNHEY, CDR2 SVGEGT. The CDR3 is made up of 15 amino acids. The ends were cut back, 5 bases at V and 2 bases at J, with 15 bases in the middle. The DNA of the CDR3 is TGTGCCAGCAGTAAAGTTGGGCGGAAAAACACTGAAGCTTTCTTT. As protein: CASSKVGRKNTEAFF.

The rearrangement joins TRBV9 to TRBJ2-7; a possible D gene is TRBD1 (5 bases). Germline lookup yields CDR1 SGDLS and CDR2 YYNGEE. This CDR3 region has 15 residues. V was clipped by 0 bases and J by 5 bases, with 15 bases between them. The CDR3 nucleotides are TGTGCCAGCAGCGTAGAGGCCCAGGGAAACGACGAGCAGTACTTC. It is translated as CASSVEAQGNDEQYF.

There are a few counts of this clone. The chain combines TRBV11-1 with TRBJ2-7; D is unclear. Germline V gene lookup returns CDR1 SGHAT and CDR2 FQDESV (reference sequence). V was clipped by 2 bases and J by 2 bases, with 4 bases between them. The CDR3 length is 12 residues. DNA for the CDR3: TGTGCCAGCAGCTTACATGCCTACGAGCAGTACTTC. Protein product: CASSLHAYEQYF.

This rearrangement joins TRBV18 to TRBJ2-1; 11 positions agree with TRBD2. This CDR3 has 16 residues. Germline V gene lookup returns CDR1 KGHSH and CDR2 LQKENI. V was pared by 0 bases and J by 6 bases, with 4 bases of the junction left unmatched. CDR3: CASSPPGLAGGNEQFF. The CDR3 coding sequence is TGTGCCAGCTCACCACCCGGACTAGCGGGTGGCAATGAGCAGTTCTTC.

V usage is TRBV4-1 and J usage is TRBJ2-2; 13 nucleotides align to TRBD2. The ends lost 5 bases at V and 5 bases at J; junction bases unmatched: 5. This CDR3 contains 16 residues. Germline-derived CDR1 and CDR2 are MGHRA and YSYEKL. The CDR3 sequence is CASSVGLAGDTGELFF. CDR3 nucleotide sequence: TGCGCCAGCAGCGTCGGACTAGCGGGAGATACCGGGGAGCTGTTTTTT.

The CDR3 sequence is CASSSGQGVEKLFF. The CDR3 DNA sequence: TGTGCCAGCAGCTCGGGACAGGGGGTTGAAAAACTGTTTTTT. The J gene is TRBJ1-4, the V gene TRBV7-7, with TRBD1 identical over 11 bases. With 4 bases clipped from V and 7 bases from J, the junction kept 2 bases outside the gene matches. CDR3 length: 14 amino acids. Germline assignment: CDR1 SSHAT and CDR2 FNYEAQ (reference sequence).

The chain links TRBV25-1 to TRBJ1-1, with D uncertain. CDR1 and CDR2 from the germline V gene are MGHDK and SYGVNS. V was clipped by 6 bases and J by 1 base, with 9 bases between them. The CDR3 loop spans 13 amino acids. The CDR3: CASRDRRNTEAFF. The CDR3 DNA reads TGTGCCAGCAGGGACCGCAGGAACACTGAAGCTTTCTTT.